This T cell receptor beta chain comes out of a study of OX40 agonist ivuxolimab in advanced cancers. With respect to this clone: Its target is unknown.

Between the trimmed V and J ends, which lost 6 bases and 5 bases, there was a span of 9 bases. Germline assignment: CDR1 DFQATT and CDR2 SNEGSKA (reference sequence). The CDR3 loop spans 11 amino acids. General study findings and limits: Clonal expansion by week 6 occurred in CD4+ and CD8+ blood T cells (at 0.1 to 3.0 mg/kg).

Method: immunoSEQ multiplex PCR; TCRdb's copy keeps in-frame clones and lacks some. In the table there are approximately 120,000 clones, just under 95% of which are singletons. Material: CD4+ or CD8+ T cells sorted from blood, obtained in a trial of the OX40 agonist ivuxolimab. The rearrangement uses TRBV20-1 and TRBJ2-3, with D hard to call. This TCR came from an adult with an advanced solid tumor such as melanoma, head and neck, liver or kidney cancer. The CDR3 sequence is CSAPLRDTQYF. The DNA of the CDR3 is TGCAGTGCCCCCCTTCGAGATACGCAGTATTTT.